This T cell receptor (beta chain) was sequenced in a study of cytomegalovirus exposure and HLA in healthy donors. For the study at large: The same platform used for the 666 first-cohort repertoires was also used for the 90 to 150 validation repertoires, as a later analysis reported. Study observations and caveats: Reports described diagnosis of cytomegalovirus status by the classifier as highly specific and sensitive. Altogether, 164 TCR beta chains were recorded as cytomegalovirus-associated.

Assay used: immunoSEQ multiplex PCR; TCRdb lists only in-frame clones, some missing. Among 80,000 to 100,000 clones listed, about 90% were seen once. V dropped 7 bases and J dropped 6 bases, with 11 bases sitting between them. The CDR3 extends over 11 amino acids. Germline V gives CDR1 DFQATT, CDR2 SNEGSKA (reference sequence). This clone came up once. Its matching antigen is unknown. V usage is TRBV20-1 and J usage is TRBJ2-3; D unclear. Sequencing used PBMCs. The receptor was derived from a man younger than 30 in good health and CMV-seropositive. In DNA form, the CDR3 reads TGCAGTGTCCCCCTCCAGGATACGCAGTATTTT. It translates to CSVPLQDTQYF.